This T cell receptor beta chain was sequenced in a study of T cell repertoires in cytomegalovirus infection. Across the whole study: Public TCR beta signatures were indicative of both CMV infection and a matching HLA type.

Whole-study results and caveats: The ex vivo response showed dominance by HLA-C-restricted CMV-specific TCR beta clonotypes. Of the TCR beta families, the public ones yielded a cumulative frequency that identified carriers of CMV plus the relevant HLA.

As for this clonotype: What it binds is unknown.

TCRdb fed the reads into MiXCR, producing one record per CDR3 protein. Of some 600,000 distinct CDR3 sequences in the sample, approximately 24% were seen once. Specimen: CD8+ T cells from PBMCs. The clonotype originates from a human donor in good health (CMV status not recorded). Some clones in this sample may be carry-over from other donors' samples.

CDR3: CSARDYTEQYF. The CDR3 coding sequence is TGCAGTGCTAGAGATTATACCGAGCAGTACTTC. The V call is TRBV20-1, the J call TRBJ2-7; D gene unclear. V was cut by 0 bases and J by 6 bases, with 6 bases left in between. CDR1 and CDR2 from the germline V gene are DFQATT and SNEGSKA (reference sequence). The CDR3 sequence is 11 residues long.